Listed here are 23 T cell receptor beta chains from one sample, sequenced in a study of blood T cell repertoires in COVID-19. TCRdb keeps only in-frame clones here, not all; method: immunoSEQ multiplex PCR. This table has 250,000 or so clones, roughly 90% appearing once. Sequencing was carried out using peripheral blood. These TCRs come from a woman aged 55-69 years with acute or convalescent COVID-19.

The genes are TRBV10-1 and TRBJ2-4; 8 nucleotides align to TRBD1. The ends lost 4 bases at V and 7 bases at J; junction bases unmatched: 6. In germline, CDR1 is WNHNN, CDR2 SYGVQD (reference sequence). The length of the CDR3 is 14 residues. CDR3 nucleotides: TGCGCCAGCAGTGCCGGACAGGGCCCGAACATTCAGTACTTC. Amino acids: CASSAGQGPNIQYF.

The rearrangement uses TRBV7-3 and TRBJ2-2; D perhaps matches TRBD1 (5 bases). The CDR3 sequence is 14 residues long. Germline CDR1 reads SGHTA; CDR2 reads FQGTGA. V dropped 2 bases and J dropped 4 bases, with 8 bases sitting between them. DNA for the CDR3: TGTGCCAGCAGCTTATACAGGAGCACCGGGGAGCTGTTTTTT. Residues: CASSLYRSTGELFF.

This chain connects TRBV4-3 to TRBJ2-1; 10 nucleotides agree with TRBD2. V shed 1 base and J 3 bases; nucleotides not matched to a gene: 3. The CDR3 runs to 16 residues. CDR1 and CDR2 (germline): LGHNA, YSLEER. DNA of the CDR3: TGCGCCAGCAGCCAAGCTAGCGGGAGAGTCTACAATGAGCAGTTCTTC. Its translation is CASSQASGRVYNEQFF.

The chain combines TRBV19 with TRBJ2-3, with a possible D match to TRBD2 (6 bases). Germline V gene data show CDR1 as LNHDA and CDR2 as SQIVND (reference sequence). This CDR3 is 16 amino acids long. The germline V and J ends were trimmed by 3 bases and 0 bases, with 13 bases remaining between them. CDR3 loop: CASSMALTRSTDTQYF. The CDR3 DNA follows: TGTGCCAGTAGTATGGCCCTGACTAGGAGCACAGATACGCAGTATTTT.

The CDR3 nucleotides are TGTGCCAGCAGCACCTGGGGAGGGGGTGGAAACACCATATATTTT. It is translated as CASSTWGGGGNTIYF. The chain couples TRBV6-5 to TRBJ1-3, with D tentatively TRBD1 (6 bases). Per germline, CDR1 MNHEY and CDR2 SVGAGI. Deletions cut 6 bases from V and 3 bases from J, with 15 bases between. The CDR3 runs 15 residues.

The chain is built from TRBV2 and TRBJ1-6; 7 bases fit TRBD1. CDR3 length: 18 residues. CDR1 and CDR2 (germline): SNHLY, FYNNEI. Trimming took 7 bases from V and 10 from J; bases not matched to a gene: 22. The CDR3 spells CASMRSKIPRQGRSPLHF. In DNA, the CDR3 is TGTGCCAGCATGAGGTCCAAAATTCCCCGACAGGGAAGATCACCCCTCCACTTT.

This clone was seen just once. The chain uses TRBV9 and TRBJ2-5; 7 bases align to TRBD2. Germline trimming cut 0 bases from V and 2 bases from J; bases unmatched to any gene: 1. The germline V gene encodes CDR1 SGDLS and CDR2 YYNGEE. The CDR3 runs to 14 residues. The CDR3 region has the DNA TGTGCCAGCAGCGTAGCGGGGGGACAAGAGACCCAGTACTTC. Residues: CASSVAGGQETQYF.

This clone turned up a few times. The rearrangement joins TRBV11-2 to TRBJ2-1; maybe TRBD1 (6 bases). The germline V gene has CDR1 SGHAT and CDR2 FQNNGV. The CDR3 length is 13 residues. V lost 5 bases, J lost 3 bases, and 8 bases lay in between. CDR3 in amino acids: CASSMTGYNEQFF. For the CDR3, the DNA is TGTGCCAGCAGCATGACAGGCTACAATGAGCAGTTCTTC.

This clone appeared once. The CDR3 sequence is CASSRRGQGRNGYTF. The CDR3 coding sequence is TGTGCCAGCAGTCGACGGGGACAGGGACGAAATGGCTACACCTTC. The chain carries TRBV7-9 and TRBJ1-2; 9 bases fit TRBD1. Trimming took 6 bases from V and 6 from J; bases not matched to a gene: 11. The germline V gene has CDR1 SEHNR and CDR2 FQNEAQ (reference sequence). The length of the CDR3 is 15 residues.

The chain carries TRBV6-1 and TRBJ2-3; D might be TRBD1 (5 bases). Trimming stripped 2 bases from V and 0 bases from J, with 12 bases between. This CDR3 region has 16 residues. Germline CDR1 MNHNS, CDR2 SASEGT. The CDR3 DNA follows: TGTGCCAGCAGTGAAACAGGAGCTACTAGCACAGATACGCAGTATTTT. Its translation is CASSETGATSTDTQYF.

Concerning this clone: Germline is not matched at one junction end, which may reflect a read error. The chain is built from TRBV5-1 and TRBJ2-7, with D possibly TRBD1 on 6 matching bases. Germline V gene sequence: CDR1 SGHRS, CDR2 YFSETQ. This CDR3 has 13 residues. The DNA for the CDR3 is TGCGCCAGCAGGGGGGCTGGGTCCTCCGAGCAGTACTTC. Translated: CASRGAGSSEQYF.

V and J are TRBV6-6 and TRBJ1-5, with D possibly matching TRBD1 (5 bases). The CDR3 covers 15 residues. Trimming left V 6 bases short and J 0 bases short, with 12 bases between. Germline lookup yields CDR1 MNHNY and CDR2 SVGAGI (reference sequence). The CDR3 DNA follows: TGTGCCAGCAGCCTGGACATGTATAGCAATCAGCCCCAGCATTTT. Its translation: CASSLDMYSNQPQHF.

In this sample, this clone turned up a few times. The chain combines TRBV30 with TRBJ2-2; 8 bases fit TRBD2. The germline V gene has CDR1 GTSNPN and CDR2 SVGIG (reference sequence). The CDR3 covers 19 residues. V trimming: 5 bases; J trimming: 2 bases; junction bases outside the gene matches: 19. The CDR3 spells CAWGLPLVLAGINTGELFF. The CDR3 DNA sequence: TGTGCCTGGGGTCTACCCCTGGTTTTAGCGGGGATTAACACCGGGGAGCTGTTTTTT.

This clone was detected only a few times. The chain links TRBV7-9 to TRBJ1-3; 7 bases agree with TRBD1. The CDR3 is made up of 18 amino acids. The V gene end was trimmed by 4 bases and the J gene end by 0 bases; junction bases not matched to a gene: 12. From germline, CDR1 is SEHNR and CDR2 FQNEAQ (reference sequence). The CDR3: CASSSDWDSQFSGNTIYF. In DNA, the CDR3 is TGTGCCAGCAGCTCAGACTGGGACAGCCAATTCTCTGGAAACACCATATATTTT. Filled out from reference TRBV7-9 and TRBJ1-3, the complete variable domain reads DTGVSQNPRHKITKRGQNVTFRCDPISEHNRLYWYRQTLGQGPEFLTYFQNEAQLEKSRLLSDRFSAERPKGSFSTLEIQRTEQGDSAMYLCASSSDWDSQFSGNTIYFGEGSWLTVV.

The chain recombines TRBV9 with TRBJ1-1; maybe TRBD1 (5 bases). V was pared by 4 bases and J by 11 bases, with 18 bases between. CDR1 is SGDLS and CDR2 is YYNGEE in the germline V gene. The CDR3 has 13 amino acids. This CDR3 reads CASSSGDLPGAFF. The CDR3 DNA reads as TGTGCCAGCAGCTCGGGGGACCTTCCCGGGGCTTTCTTT.

This clone was seen just once. V usage is TRBV28 and J usage is TRBJ1-5, with 10 bases fitting TRBD1. CDR1 is MDHEN, CDR2 SYDVKM, per germline. The CDR3 is made up of 18 amino acids. The trim removed 6 bases at V and 0 bases at J, leaving 11 bases unmatched. Here the CDR3 reads CASSLSGQGIYSNQPQHF. CDR3 coding DNA: TGTGCCAGCAGCCTTTCGGGACAGGGGATATATAGCAATCAGCCCCAGCATTTT.

This clone was seen a few times. The J gene is TRBJ1-5, the V gene TRBV19; tentative D call: TRBD1 (6 bases). Germline assignment: CDR1 LNHDA and CDR2 SQIVND (reference sequence). Trimming pared 7 bases from V and 5 bases from J, leaving 18 bases between. This CDR3 spans 15 amino acids. The CDR3 sequence: CASIPDRFMDQPQHF. CDR3 nucleotides: TGTGCCAGTATCCCCGACAGGTTTATGGATCAGCCCCAGCATTTT.

This clone was counted a single time. The chain employs TRBV24-1 and TRBJ2-1, with 7 nucleotides matching TRBD2. The CDR3 spans 17 residues. The trim removed 9 bases at V and 0 bases at J, leaving 13 bases unmatched. The germline V gene has CDR1 KGHDR and CDR2 SFDVKD. CDR3 bases: TGTGCCACCGCGGACCCGTCGGTAGCGGGCTCCTACAATGAGCAGTTCTTC. It specifies CATADPSVAGSYNEQFF.

The V gene is TRBV7-2, the J gene TRBJ1-5; the match to TRBD1 covers 7 bases. V trimming: 5 bases; J trimming: 0 bases; junction bases outside the gene matches: 7. CDR1 is SGHTA and CDR2 is FQGNSA in the germline V gene. This CDR3 is built from 16 residues. CDR3 loop: CASSTYRGNSNQPQHF. For the CDR3, the DNA is TGTGCCAGCAGCACGTACAGGGGTAATAGCAATCAGCCCCAGCATTTT.

This chain joins TRBV5-6 and TRBJ1-4; D is undetermined. This CDR3 comprises 13 residues. Trimming shortened V by 4 bases and J by 8 bases, and 12 bases separated the two germline ends. In germline, CDR1 is SGHDT, CDR2 YYEEEE. This chain's CDR3 is CASSQLNWEKLFF. The CDR3 DNA reads as TGTGCCAGCAGCCAACTCAATTGGGAAAAACTGTTTTTT.

Turning to this clone: The identical CDR3 is also encoded by other nucleotide sequences in the sample. The chain joins TRBV19 to TRBJ2-7; tentatively, D is TRBD1 (6 bases). The V and J ends lost 4 bases and 4 bases respectively, with 11 bases between them. This CDR3 is 13 amino acids long. From germline, CDR1 is LNHDA and CDR2 SQIVND (reference sequence). Written as DNA, the CDR3 is TGTGCCAGTAGTAGCACAGGGACGTACGAGCAGTACTTC. Translation: CASSSTGTYEQYF.

This clone was picked up one time. The chain carries TRBV18 and TRBJ1-5; 9 nucleotides align to TRBD1. Germline CDR1 KGHSH, CDR2 LQKENI. This CDR3 spans 17 amino acids. Trimming at V came to 4 bases and at J to 0 bases, leaving 7 bases not matched to a gene. This chain's CDR3 is CASSRDRVADSNQPQHF. The CDR3 DNA is TGTGCCAGCTCACGGGACAGGGTGGCCGATAGCAATCAGCCCCAGCATTTT.

The chain uses TRBV19 and TRBJ1-1, with 8 bases aligning to TRBD1. V shed 5 bases, J shed 6 bases, and the junction held 8 bases outside the gene matches. This CDR3 comprises 14 residues. Germline lookup yields CDR1 LNHDA and CDR2 SQIVND (reference sequence). The CDR3 loop reads CASSADRVSAEAFF. The CDR3 DNA follows: TGTGCCAGTAGTGCGGACAGGGTATCTGCTGAAGCTTTCTTT.